This entry describes one T cell receptor beta chain. This sample is part of a study of blood T cell repertoires in COVID-19. Under the authors' procedure: Nucleated cell number was recorded as an estimate derived from reference gene primer amplification. Produced via immunoSEQ multiplex PCR; TCRdb's table is partial and in-frame only. The DNA was the basis for D and trimming; V, J and clone size are from that table. The data show over 200,000 clones, 88% seen once. The germline CDR1 and CDR2 sequences are MNHEY and SVGAGI. Germline trimming cut 6 bases from V and 7 bases from J; bases unmatched to any gene: 10. This CDR3 has 15 amino acids.

The J gene is TRBJ1-2, the V gene TRBV6-5; 11 nucleotides match TRBD1. The receptor was derived from a woman aged 55-70 years with acute or convalescent COVID-19. The sample comprised peripheral blood. The CDR3 nucleotides read TGTGCCAGCAGCTCCGGACAGGGGGCTACGTTTGGCTACACCTTC. Protein product: CASSSGQGATFGYTF.